Below are 27 T cell receptor beta chains sequenced from a single sample in a study of blood T cell repertoires in COVID-19. The assay was immunoSEQ multiplex PCR, and TCRdb's table has in-frame clones only and misses some. This table holds 62,000 or so clones, 85% to 90% found once. Sequenced: peripheral blood. Receptors were obtained from a man between 50 and 59 years old with acute or convalescent COVID-19.

V usage is TRBV30 and J usage is TRBJ1-5; tentatively, D is TRBD1 (6 bases). Trimming pared 0 bases from V and 6 bases from J, leaving 12 bases between. The CDR3 contains 14 residues. Germline-derived CDR1 and CDR2 are GTSNPN and SVGIG (reference sequence). As DNA, the CDR3 is TGTGCCTGGAGTGTACGGCAGGGGACTCAGCCCCAGCATTTT. Amino acid sequence: CAWSVRQGTQPQHF.

The CDR3 reads CASSADSGTGGGGYTF. The CDR3 coding sequence is TGTGCCAGTAGTGCCGACTCCGGGACAGGGGGAGGTGGCTACACCTTC. The J gene is TRBJ1-2, the V gene TRBV19, with 11 bases matching TRBD1. The CDR3 totals 16 residues. Germline CDR1 and CDR2: LNHDA and SQIVND (reference sequence). V shed 5 bases, J shed 7 bases, and the junction held 12 bases outside the gene matches.

This chain joins TRBV4-3 and TRBJ2-3; D not resolved. V lost 4 bases to trimming and J lost 2 bases, with 13 bases between them. Germline loops: CDR1 LGHNA, CDR2 YSLEER. The CDR3 is made up of 15 amino acids. The CDR3 loop is CASSRQPQDTDTQYF. CDR3 coding DNA: TGCGCCAGCAGCCGTCAGCCCCAGGACACAGATACGCAGTATTTT.

The chain combines TRBV7-2 with TRBJ2-7, with no clear D. V lost 1 base to trimming and J lost 4 bases, with 5 bases between them. This CDR3 region has 12 residues. CDR1 and CDR2 (germline): SGHTA, FQGNSA. DNA of the CDR3: TGTGCCAGCAGCTTAGAAACTTACGAGCAGTACTTC. Translation gives CASSLETYEQYF.

This chain connects TRBV3-1 (or the pseudogene TRBV3-2) to TRBJ2-1; 10 bases map to TRBD2. Germline V lookup: CDR1 LGHDT, CDR2 YNNKEL (reference sequence). The V gene end was trimmed by 0 bases and the J gene end by 0 bases; junction bases not matched to a gene: 5. The CDR3 consists of 18 residues. The CDR3 loop reads CASSQDGLAESSYNEQFF. CDR3 bases: TGTGCCAGCAGCCAAGACGGACTAGCGGAGAGCTCCTACAATGAGCAGTTCTTC.

The J gene is TRBJ2-1, the V gene TRBV5-8; D perhaps matches TRBD2 (5 bases). The V end lost 0 bases, the J end lost 0 bases, and 7 bases lay between the germline ends. Germline assignment: CDR1 SGHTS and CDR2 YDEGEE. The CDR3 extends over 15 amino acids. The CDR3 DNA reads as TGTGCCAGCAGCTTGGGGGAGAGCTCCTACAATGAGCAGTTCTTC. Its translation: CASSLGESSYNEQFF.

CDR3 sequence (DNA): TGTGCCAGCAGCCCCGCCAGTGATCGCGGGAGGTGGGACGAGCAGTACTTC. Translation gives CASSPASDRGRWDEQYF. The chain recombines TRBV7-6 with TRBJ2-7; 8 nucleotides agree with TRBD2. CDR3 length: 17 residues. CDR1 is SGHVS, CDR2 FNYEAQ, per germline. J lost 5 bases, V lost 5 bases, and 17 bases had no gene match.

CDR3 DNA: TGTGCCAGCAGGTGGGGGGACACCGGGGAGCTGTTTTTT. As protein: CASRWGDTGELFF. The chain uses TRBV28 and TRBJ2-2, with D possibly TRBD2 on 6 matching bases. Trimming took off 6 bases at V and 3 bases at J, with 8 bases between the two ends. The CDR3 spans 13 residues. Germline loops: CDR1 MDHEN, CDR2 SYDVKM.

The table lists this clone with a count of one. J is TRBJ1-5 and V is TRBV29-1; 7 bases are shared with TRBD1. The CDR3 length is 12 residues. Per the germline V gene, CDR1 is SQVTM and CDR2 is ANQGSEA. The V gene end was trimmed by 6 bases and the J gene end by 7 bases; junction bases not matched to a gene: 6. The CDR3 region has the DNA TGCAGCGTGACAGGGCAAGGGCAGCCCCAGCATTTT. It is translated as CSVTGQGQPQHF.

This clone was counted only a few times. CDR3 sequence (DNA): TGTGCCAGCAGTCTCTTACGGGGGGCTCAGGGAACTGAAGCTTTCTTT. This codes for CASSLLRGAQGTEAFF. The chain joins TRBV2 to TRBJ1-1, with D possibly TRBD1 on 6 matching bases. Trimming removed 5 bases at V and 5 bases at J, with 21 bases between. The CDR3 totals 16 residues. The V gene's germline CDR1 is SNHLY and CDR2 FYNNEI.

The V call is TRBV18, the J call TRBJ1-3, with a possible D match to TRBD1 (6 bases). CDR3 length: 15 residues. Trimming took off 8 bases at V and 0 bases at J, with 14 bases between the two ends. Germline V gene lookup returns CDR1 KGHSH and CDR2 LQKENI. DNA for the CDR3: TGTGCCAGCACTACAGGGATCTCCTCTGGAAACACCATATATTTT. Translated, it gives CASTTGISSGNTIYF.

The chain combines TRBV12-3 or TRBV12-4 with TRBJ1-4; TRBD1 might be the D (5 bases). Trimming took off 4 bases at V and 8 bases at J, with 8 bases between the two ends. This CDR3 region has 12 residues. CDR3 region: CASSSGEEKLFF. The CDR3 DNA sequence: TGTGCCAGCAGTTCGGGGGAGGAAAAACTGTTTTTT.

The V call is TRBV6-2 or TRBV6-3, the J call TRBJ2-7, with 9 positions matching TRBD1. The CDR3 covers 14 residues. V lost 4 bases and J lost 3; bases outside the gene matches: 4. Germline V gene lookup returns CDR1 MNHEY and CDR2 SVGEGT. Here the CDR3 reads CASSFGTGHYEQYV. The CDR3 nucleotides are TGTGCCAGCAGTTTCGGGACAGGGCACTACGAGCAGTACGTC.

This sequence joins TRBV5-1 and TRBJ2-1, with 13 bases aligning to TRBD2. The CDR3 consists of 15 residues. The germline V gene has CDR1 SGHRS and CDR2 YFSETQ. Trimming at V came to 7 bases and at J to 6 bases, leaving 7 bases not matched to a gene. The CDR3 protein is CASRTSGSWVNEQFF. The CDR3 nucleotides read TGCGCCAGCCGGACTAGCGGGAGTTGGGTCAATGAGCAGTTCTTC.

V and J are TRBV7-9 and TRBJ1-2, with 8 bases lining up with TRBD1. Germline V gene data show CDR1 as SEHNR and CDR2 as FQNEAQ (reference sequence). The CDR3 runs 15 residues. The junction had 2 bases not matched to a gene; V was cut back by 1 base and J by 1 base. The CDR3 loop reads CASSLGDRSNYGYTF. DNA for the CDR3: TGTGCCAGCAGCTTAGGGGACAGGAGTAACTATGGCTACACCTTC.

CDR3 nucleotides: TGTGCCAGCAGTGTGGGGGAGGCTAGGGGTAGGTACTTC. Translated: CASSVGEARGRYF. The chain carries TRBV12-3 or TRBV12-4 and TRBJ2-7, with D possibly being TRBD2 (6 bases). V was trimmed by 5 bases and J by 12 bases, leaving 20 bases between them. This CDR3 spans 13 amino acids.

This chain joins TRBV29-1 and TRBJ2-2, with 11 bases aligning to TRBD1. Per the germline V gene, CDR1 is SQVTM and CDR2 is ANQGSEA. The CDR3 extends over 14 amino acids. Germline trimming cut 5 bases from V and 7 bases from J; bases unmatched to any gene: 6. CDR3 in amino acids: CSVRTGGDLGELFF. Here the CDR3 DNA reads TGCAGCGTTAGGACAGGGGGCGATCTCGGGGAGCTGTTTTTT.

The chain is built from TRBV24-1 and TRBJ2-1, with TRBD2 identical over 12 bases. Trimming cost V 5 bases and J 0 bases; bases outside gene matches: 1. CDR3 size: 16 residues. Germline CDR1 reads KGHDR; CDR2 reads SFDVKD. The CDR3 DNA reads as TGTGCCACCAGTGTGACTAGCGGGAGCTCCTACAATGAGCAGTTCTTC. Translated: CATSVTSGSSYNEQFF.

The chain is built from TRBV7-9 and TRBJ1-4; 9 positions match TRBD1. The V gene end was trimmed by 5 bases and the J gene end by 0 bases; junction bases not matched to a gene: 10. This CDR3 has 18 amino acids. Per the germline V gene, CDR1 is SEHNR and CDR2 is FQNEAQ (reference sequence). This CDR3 reads CASSPGQGVIPTNEKLFF. CDR3 nucleotide sequence: TGTGCCAGCAGCCCGGGACAGGGTGTCATTCCAACTAATGAAAAACTGTTTTTT.

The chain combines TRBV11-1 with TRBJ2-7, with a weak D call TRBD1 (6 bases). This CDR3 region has 13 residues. Germline CDR1 and CDR2: SGHAT and FQDESV (reference sequence). Trimming removed 3 bases from V and 3 bases from J, with 9 bases in between. The CDR3 bases are TGTGCCAGCAGCTTCGGACAGAACTACGAGCAGTACTTC. It is translated as CASSFGQNYEQYF.

The chain recombines TRBV2 with TRBJ2-3; 11 bases are shared with TRBD2. The CDR3 sequence is 14 residues long. V lost 5 bases, J lost 5 bases, and 3 bases stayed unmatched. The V gene's germline CDR1 is SNHLY and CDR2 FYNNEI. CDR3 residues: CASSILAGEDTQYF. The CDR3 DNA reads TGTGCCAGCAGTATACTAGCGGGAGAAGATACGCAGTATTTT.

J is TRBJ1-2 and V is TRBV9, with D tentatively TRBD1 (5 bases). The length of the CDR3 is 12 residues. V lost 3 bases to trimming and J lost 8 bases, with 11 bases between them. CDR1 and CDR2 (germline): SGDLS, YYNGEE. CDR3 protein: CASSAQARGYTF. Here the CDR3 DNA reads TGTGCCAGCAGCGCACAGGCCAGGGGCTACACCTTC.

The gene calls are TRBV10-3 and TRBJ2-7; TRBD2 matches 14 bases. Trimming took 4 bases from V and 6 from J; bases not matched to a gene: 8. In germline, CDR1 is ENHRY, CDR2 SYGVKD. The CDR3 contains 16 residues. The DNA of the CDR3 is TGTGCCATCAGTGTGACTAGCGGGAGGGCCGGTGGCGAGCAGTACTTC. It is translated as CAISVTSGRAGGEQYF.

CDR3 protein: CASSSPGPGTDTQYF. The CDR3 DNA is TGTGCCAGCAGCTCCCCTGGCCCCGGCACAGATACGCAGTATTTT. The chain combines TRBV6-2 or TRBV6-3 with TRBJ2-3; no clear D gene. Trimming shortened V by 6 bases and J by 1 base, and 14 bases separated the two germline ends. This CDR3 is built from 15 residues. Germline V lookup: CDR1 MNHEY, CDR2 SVGEGT.

The chain links TRBV6-1 to TRBJ2-7, with D maybe TRBD2 (6 bases). The CDR3 length is 16 residues. V lost 3 bases to trimming and J lost 0 bases, with 15 bases between them. Germline V gene sequence: CDR1 MNHNS, CDR2 SASEGT. The DNA of the CDR3 is TGTGCCAGCAGTGACTACGGGACTTACAGCTCCTACGAGCAGTACGTC. Protein: CASSDYGTYSSYEQYV.

The J gene is TRBJ1-4, the V gene TRBV28; weak D call: TRBD1 (5 bases). The germline gives CDR1 MDHEN, CDR2 SYDVKM. This CDR3 is 15 amino acids long. The V and J ends lost 10 bases and 0 bases respectively, with 15 bases between them. The DNA for the CDR3 is TGTGCCACGATAAGGGCAGGGCCAACTAATGAAAAACTGTTTTTT. Its protein product is CATIRAGPTNEKLFF.

The rearrangement joins TRBV24-1 to TRBJ1-6, with D uncertain. In germline, CDR1 is KGHDR, CDR2 SFDVKD. This CDR3 contains 13 residues. The V and J ends lost 3 bases and 7 bases respectively, with 6 bases between them. As DNA, the CDR3 is TGTGCCACCAGTGATGCTACCAATTCACCCCTCCACTTT. This encodes CATSDATNSPLHF.